The 27 T cell receptor beta chains listed next were all sequenced from one sample in a study of TET2 disruption in CD19-targeted CAR T cells. Sample treatment: autologous CTL019 cells: CD19 CAR with 4-1BB and CD3 zeta domains. The antigens these receptors bind are not known. Profiling relied on immunoSEQ multiplex PCR, and the TCRdb table lists in-frame clones only, not all of them. Recorded for this sample: 25,000 to 30,000 clones. Specimen: CD8- CAR+ T cells sorted from cultured blood T cells, collected for CD19 CAR T cell therapy. Indicated subset: CD8-negative CAR-positive T cells from the infusion product. The receptors shown here come from a man in his 70s with chronic lymphocytic leukemia.

A note on this clone: The observed sequence ends 3 residues before the CDR3 terminus, with the missing tail filled in from the germline J gene. The V and J genes are TRBV2 and TRBJ1-5, with D unclear. This CDR3 has 15 amino acids. Germline CDR1 SNHLY, CDR2 FYNNEI. Trimming removed 0 bases from V and 0 bases from J, with 6 bases in between. CDR3 loop: CASSEARSSNQPQHF. The CDR3 DNA, read in part, is TGTGCCAGCAGTGAAGCGCGGAGTAGCAATCAGCCC.

With respect to this clone: The read ends 3 residues early relative to the CDR3; the germline J gene fills the gap. The rearrangement joins TRBV19 to TRBJ2-5, with D perhaps TRBD1 (5 bases). This CDR3 region has 12 residues. The germline V gene encodes CDR1 LNHDA and CDR2 SQIVND (reference sequence). Trimming shortened V by 1 base and J by 5 bases, and 5 bases separated the two germline ends. The CDR3 reads CASSIAGETQYF. CDR3 DNA, as far as it was read: TGTGCCAGTAGTATAGCAGGGGAGACC.

To note about this clone: The read ends 3 residues shy of where the CDR3 ends; the end is completed using the germline J gene. This chain connects TRBV12-3 or TRBV12-4 to TRBJ1-2, with TRBD1 matching over 9 bases. The CDR3 spans 14 residues. The sequenced part of the CDR3 DNA is TGTGCCAGCAGGCTTACCGGGACAGGGAACGGC. It is translated as CASRLTGTGNG. The entire CDR3 protein is CASRLTGTGNGYTF.

A note on this clone: The sequenced fragment ends 3 residues before the CDR3 boundary, so the rest is inferred from the germline J gene. The chain employs TRBV20-1 and TRBJ2-1; D unclear. CDR1 is DFQATT, CDR2 SNEGSKA, per germline (reference sequence). V shed 2 bases and J shed 0 bases, with 8 bases lying between them. CDR3 length: 14 residues. The covered CDR3 bases are TGCAGTGCTAGAATGTCAGGCTCCTACAATGAG. Residues: CSARMSGSYNE. Given in full, the CDR3 is CSARMSGSYNEQFF.

The CDR3 is CASISPAPDRGYGYTF. CDR3 DNA, as far as it was read: TGTGCCAGTATCTCCCCGGCCCCGGACAGGGGTTATGGC. The chain has TRBV19 and TRBJ1-2; 9 bases are shared with TRBD1. Sequencing ends 3 residues short of the CDR3 end; the germline J gene provides the rest. V gave up 7 bases and J gave up 5 bases; unmatched junction bases: 14. The CDR3 runs 16 residues. Germline-derived CDR1 and CDR2 are LNHDA and SQIVND (reference sequence).

Regarding this clone: Read sequence stops 3 residues before the CDR3 end, and the germline J gene provides the missing end. The V call is TRBV11-2, the J call TRBJ2-7; tentatively, D is TRBD1 (5 bases). The V end lost 1 base, the J end lost 2 bases, and 12 bases lay between the germline ends. The CDR3 totals 15 residues. Germline V gives CDR1 SGHAT, CDR2 FQNNGV. The CDR3 loop is CASSLGWGSTYEQYF. The sequenced part of the CDR3 DNA is TGTGCCAGCAGCTTAGGTTGGGGCAGCACCTACGAG.

The CDR3 loop is CASSEQSSAFF. The CDR3 DNA, read in part, is TGTGCCAGCAGTGAACAGTCTTCA. The V call is TRBV2, the J call TRBJ1-1; D not certain. The read ends 3 residues before the CDR3 terminus; that terminus is restored from the germline J gene. This CDR3 comprises 11 residues. CDR1 is SNHLY and CDR2 is FYNNEI in the germline V gene.

On this clone: The read finishes 3 residues shy of the CDR3 end, and the germline J gene is used to complete it. V is TRBV2 and J is TRBJ2-4, with a tentative D call TRBD1 (6 bases). Germline CDR1 and CDR2: SNHLY and FYNNEI. CDR3 length: 15 residues. The CDR3 region is CASSEGQVPNQPQYF. The DNA read from the CDR3 is TGTGCCAGCAGTGAAGGACAGGTTCCCAATCAGCCT.

For this clone: The sequenced fragment ends 3 residues before the CDR3 boundary, so the rest is inferred from the germline J gene. V is TRBV6-1 and J is TRBJ1-5; the match to TRBD1 covers 7 bases. V shed 4 bases and J 7 bases; nucleotides not matched to a gene: 10. Germline loops: CDR1 MNHNS, CDR2 SASEGT. The length of the CDR3 is 15 residues. The CDR3 reads CASSGIGQAGQPQHF. Incomplete CDR3 DNA: TGTGCCAGCAGTGGGATCGGACAGGCTGGACAGCCC.

About this clone itself: The read terminates 3 residues before the CDR3 end, so the remaining end is supplied by the germline J gene. The same CDR3 arises from other DNA sequences in this sample as well. The rearrangement uses TRBV7-9 and TRBJ2-5; possibly TRBD2 for D (7 bases). The CDR3 loop spans 14 amino acids. CDR1 is SEHNR, CDR2 FQNEAQ, per germline (reference sequence). The V end lost 5 bases, the J end lost 3 bases, and 13 bases lay between the germline ends. Partial CDR3 DNA: TGTGCCAGCAGCCCGGGGGGCAGGGAAGAGACC. It is translated as CASSPGGREET. In full, the CDR3 is CASSPGGREETQYF.

As concerns this clone: The CDR3 goes on 3 residues after the read ends, and that part is filled in from the germline J gene. The chain has TRBV5-6 and TRBJ1-4, with TRBD1 matching over 8 bases. Germline V gene lookup returns CDR1 SGHDT and CDR2 YYEEEE. The CDR3 has 15 residues. The V and J ends lost 1 base and 8 bases, in that order; junction bases with no gene match: 7. The CDR3 DNA, read in part, is TGTGCCAGCAGCTTGTTGGGGACAGGCAGGGAAAAA. This sequence encodes CASSLLGTGREK. The CDR3 as a whole reads CASSLLGTGREKLFF.

Concerning this clone: The CDR3 end lies 3 residues beyond the end of the read and is filled in from the germline J gene. Other DNA variants within this sample encode the same CDR3. The V call is TRBV12-3 or TRBV12-4, the J call TRBJ2-4; the D gene could be TRBD1 or TRBD2 (5 bases each). The CDR3 totals 13 residues. V lost 10 bases, J lost 0 bases, and 10 bases lay in between. The sequenced part of the CDR3 DNA is TGTGCCATCCGAGGGGTAGCCAAAAACATT. This translates into CAIRGVAKNI. In full, the CDR3 reads CAIRGVAKNIQYF.

Concerning this clone: Coverage ceases 3 residues before the CDR3 finishes, and the germline J gene fills in the end. The V gene is TRBV7-2, the J gene TRBJ2-6, with no clear D. This CDR3 has 14 amino acids. V lost 5 bases and J 0 bases, leaving 5 bases between the germline ends. Germline assignment: CDR1 SGHTA and CDR2 FQGNSA. CDR3 sequence reads: CASSLPSGANVLTF. CDR3 DNA (partial): TGTGCCAGCAGCCTCCCCTCTGGGGCCAACGTC.

About this clone: Coverage ceases 3 residues before the CDR3 finishes, and the germline J gene fills in the end. V usage is TRBV7-8 and J usage is TRBJ2-2; no clear D gene. The CDR3 totals 18 residues. V lost 1 base to trimming and J lost 1 base, with 16 bases between them. Germline V lookup: CDR1 SGHVS, CDR2 FQNEAQ. This CDR3 reads CASSLVSVAAQNTGELFF. CDR3 bases read: TGTGCCAGCAGCTTAGTTTCTGTGGCAGCGCAGAACACCGGGGAG.

In regard to this clone: The sequence runs out 3 residues before the end of the CDR3; the remainder is reconstructed from the germline J gene. This rearrangement joins TRBV18 to TRBJ2-5, with a tentative D call TRBD2 (6 bases). V was pared by 0 bases and J by 0 bases, with 8 bases between. The CDR3 loop spans 15 amino acids. Germline loops: CDR1 KGHSH, CDR2 LQKENI. The CDR3 loop is CASSPPSGYQETQYF. The part of the CDR3 DNA that was read is TGTGCCAGCTCACCACCGAGCGGGTACCAAGAGACC.

As for this clone: The CDR3 goes on 3 residues after the read ends, and that part is filled in from the germline J gene. This rearrangement joins TRBV5-1 to TRBJ2-4; the D gene is possibly TRBD1 (5 bases). V was trimmed by 0 bases and J by 8 bases, leaving 15 bases between them. This CDR3 has 15 residues. Germline V gene data show CDR1 as SGHRS and CDR2 as YFSETQ. The covered CDR3 bases are TGCGCCAGCAGCTTGGTTAGTCAGGGCAGGGACATT. It specifies CASSLVSQGRDI. In full, the CDR3 reads CASSLVSQGRDIQYF.

Of note for this clone: Coverage ceases 3 residues before the CDR3 finishes, and the germline J gene fills in the end. V gene TRBV10-3 combines with J gene TRBJ2-1; 9 nucleotides align to TRBD1. V trimming: 6 bases; J trimming: 6 bases; junction bases outside the gene matches: 6. The CDR3 consists of 14 residues. Germline V gene lookup returns CDR1 ENHRY and CDR2 SYGVKD. The DNA read from the CDR3 is TGTGCCATCAGAAGACAGGGGGGTACCAATGAG. Translating it yields CAIRRQGGTNE. The whole CDR3 sequence is CAIRRQGGTNEQFF.

Concerning this clone: Coverage ceases 3 residues before the CDR3 finishes, and the germline J gene fills in the end. The chain recombines TRBV5-1 with TRBJ1-2, with 9 bases lining up with TRBD1. With 4 bases clipped from V and 7 bases from J, the junction kept 11 bases outside the gene matches. The germline V gene has CDR1 SGHRS and CDR2 YFSETQ. This CDR3 comprises 15 residues. The sequenced part of the CDR3 DNA is TGCGCCAGCAGCCCTCAAGGGGGACAGGGAGGTGGC. This codes for CASSPQGGQGGG. The CDR3 reads in full as CASSPQGGQGGGYTF.

A note on this clone: The read ends 3 residues early relative to the CDR3; the germline J gene fills the gap. J is TRBJ1-2 and V is TRBV5-1, with TRBD1 as a possible D gene (5 bases). The CDR3 is 12 amino acids. Germline CDR1 SGHRS, CDR2 YFSETQ. CDR3 loop: CASSLGGETYTF. The DNA read from the CDR3 is TGCGCCAGCAGCTTGGGGGGGGAGACC.

On this clone: Sequencing ends 3 residues short of the CDR3 end; the germline J gene provides the rest. The sample carries other DNA sequences with the same CDR3. The chain joins TRBV29-1 to TRBJ1-2; D is possibly TRBD1 (5 bases). The CDR3 has 13 residues. In germline, CDR1 is SQVTM, CDR2 ANQGSEA. CDR3 DNA (partial): TGCAGCGCCGGGAATCCCGCGACGGGGGGT. Encoded protein: CSAGNPATGG. The whole CDR3 reads CSAGNPATGGYTF.

A word on this clone: At one of its ends the junction is not consistent with the germline gene, which may arise from a read error. The CDR3 goes on 3 residues after the read ends, and that part is filled in from the germline J gene. The chain combines TRBV12-3 or TRBV12-4 with TRBJ2-5; 11 bases line up with TRBD2. The CDR3 runs 14 residues. The sequenced part of the CDR3 DNA is TGTGCCAGCAGCTTAGCGGGGGGGCTGGAGACC. It specifies CASSLAGGLET. The full CDR3 sequence reads CASSLAGGLETQYF.

Remarks on this clone: The sequence runs out 3 residues before the end of the CDR3; the remainder is reconstructed from the germline J gene. The rearrangement uses TRBV6-4 and TRBJ2-7; 7 bases agree with TRBD1. The CDR3 is 15 amino acids. Germline lookup yields CDR1 MRHNA and CDR2 SNTAGT. V gave up 0 bases and J gave up 0 bases; unmatched junction bases: 2. The CDR3 is CASSDSGQDSYEQYF. The sequenced part of the CDR3 DNA is TGTGCCAGCAGTGACTCCGGACAGGACTCCTACGAG.

On this clone itself: The read halts 3 residues ahead of the CDR3 end, with the missing end drawn from the germline J gene. The gene calls are TRBV5-8 and TRBJ2-1; 7 bases fit TRBD2. Per the germline V gene, CDR1 is SGHTS and CDR2 is YDEGEE. V dropped 1 base and J dropped 0; count of bases not matched to a gene: 1. This CDR3 has 15 residues. The CDR3 loop reads CASSLSGGSYNEQFF. The sequenced part of the CDR3 DNA is TGTGCCAGCAGCTTGTCGGGGGGCTCCTACAATGAG.

Remarks on this clone: From the germline J gene comes the end of the CDR3, since the read stops 3 residues before it. The chain recombines TRBV19 with TRBJ2-2; TRBD2 agrees at 7 bases. Germline V CDR1 and CDR2: LNHDA, SQIVND (reference sequence). The CDR3 sequence is 16 residues long. V shed 5 bases and J 1 base; nucleotides not matched to a gene: 7. The covered CDR3 bases are TGTGCCAGTAGTCTAGCGGTCGGGGTGAACACCGGGGAG. As protein: CASSLAVGVNTGE. In full, the CDR3 reads CASSLAVGVNTGELFF. Full variable domain (remainder filled in from reference TRBV19 and TRBJ2-2): DGGITQSPKYLFRKEGQNVTLSCEQNLNHDAMYWYRQDPGQGLRLIYYSQIVNDFQKGDIAEGYSVSREKKESFPLTVTSAQKNPTAFYLCASSLAVGVNTGELFFGEGSRLTVL.

Concerning this clone: The read ends 3 residues shy of where the CDR3 ends; the end is completed using the germline J gene. This chain joins TRBV2 and TRBJ1-1; no clear D. Deletions cut 7 bases from V and 0 bases from J, with 12 bases between. Germline V gene lookup returns CDR1 SNHLY and CDR2 FYNNEI. The CDR3 is 14 amino acids. The covered CDR3 bases are TGTGCCAGCATTGGTACAGCAATGAACACTGAA. Amino acid sequence: CASIGTAMNTE. The full-length CDR3 reads as CASIGTAMNTEAFF.

CDR3 sequence reads: CASSWAGLMNTEAFF. CDR3 DNA, as far as it was read: TGTGCCAGCAGCTGGGCAGGGTTAATGAACACTGAA. The chain links TRBV5-4 to TRBJ1-1; possibly TRBD1 for D (5 bases). The read gets to within 3 residues of the CDR3 end, and the germline J gene fills in the rest. This CDR3 contains 15 residues. Trimming shortened V by 3 bases and J by 0 bases, and 12 bases separated the two germline ends. The germline V gene has CDR1 SGHNT and CDR2 YYREEE (reference sequence).

Note on this clone: One end of the junction does not line up with germline, which may come from a read error. Read sequence stops 3 residues before the CDR3 end, and the germline J gene provides the missing end. This sample includes further DNA sequences coding for the same CDR3. This chain links TRBV7-9 with TRBJ1-2, with D tentatively TRBD1 (5 bases). The CDR3 extends over 12 amino acids. The germline V gene encodes CDR1 SEHNR and CDR2 FQNEAQ (reference sequence). The CDR3: CASSPDTYGYTF. The covered CDR3 bases are TGTGCCAGCAGCCCGGACACTTATGGT.